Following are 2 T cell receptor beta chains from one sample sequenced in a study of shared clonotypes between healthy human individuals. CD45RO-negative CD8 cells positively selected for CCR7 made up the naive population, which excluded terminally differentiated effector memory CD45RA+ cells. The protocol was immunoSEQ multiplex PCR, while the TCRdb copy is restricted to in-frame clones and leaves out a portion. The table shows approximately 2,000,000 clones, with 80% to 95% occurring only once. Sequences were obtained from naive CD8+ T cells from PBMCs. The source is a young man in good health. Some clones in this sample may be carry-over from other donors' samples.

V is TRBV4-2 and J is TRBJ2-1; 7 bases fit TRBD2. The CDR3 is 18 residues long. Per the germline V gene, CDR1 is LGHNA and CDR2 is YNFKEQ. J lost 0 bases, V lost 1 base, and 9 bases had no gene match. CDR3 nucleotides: TGTGCCAGCAGCCAAGCAGGCTTTAGCGGGTACTCCTACAATGAGCAGTTCTTC. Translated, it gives CASSQAGFSGYSYNEQFF.

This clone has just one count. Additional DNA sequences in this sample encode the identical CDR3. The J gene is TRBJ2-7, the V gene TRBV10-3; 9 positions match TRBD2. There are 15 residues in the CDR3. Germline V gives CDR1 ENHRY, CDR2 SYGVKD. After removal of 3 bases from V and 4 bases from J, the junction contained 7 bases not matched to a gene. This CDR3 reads CAISEGLAGSYEQYF. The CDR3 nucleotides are TGTGCCATCAGTGAAGGGCTAGCGGGAAGTTACGAGCAGTACTTC.